One sample yielded the 10 T cell receptor beta chains listed below, sequenced in a study of Graves' ophthalmopathy and Graves' hyperthyroidism. Amplification targeted the TCR beta CDR3 regions, with RNA transcripts as the source material. The workflow started with a first-round RT-PCR run with HTBI primers and then moved on to a second-round multiplex PCR. MiXCR was run by TCRdb on the multiplex PCR reads, yielding one entry per CDR3 protein. The sample yields 400,000 to 500,000 distinct CDR3 sequences, 20% to 25% seen once. The sequencing input was peripheral blood. These receptors originate from a woman between 18 and 30 years old with stable Graves' hyperthyroidism.

This clonotype was seen at least ten times. This chain joins TRBV5-1 and TRBJ1-2; D gene ambiguous. In germline, CDR1 is SGHRS, CDR2 YFSETQ. The CDR3 spans 16 residues. V lost 4 bases to trimming and J lost 0 bases, with 16 bases between them. The CDR3 bases are TGCGCCAGCAGCCCATTCACTGATCAACCTAACTATGGCTACACCTTC. Translated: CASSPFTDQPNYGYTF.

Many counts were recorded for this clonotype. This chain uses TRBV12-3 or TRBV12-4 with TRBJ1-1; tentatively, D is TRBD1 (5 bases). The CDR3 extends over 15 amino acids. V dropped 2 bases and J dropped 5 bases, with 15 bases sitting between them. The CDR3 nucleotides read TGTGCCAGCAGTTTACGGGGGGGGTACAAAACTGAAGCTTTCTTT. Amino acids: CASSLRGGYKTEAFF.

The table lists this clonotype with a few counts. The V call is TRBV6-1, the J call TRBJ2-5; no clear D gene. The germline CDR1 and CDR2 sequences are MNHNS and SASEGT. The V and J ends lost 6 bases and 4 bases respectively, with 9 bases between them. This CDR3 is built from 12 residues. CDR3 in DNA: TGTGCCAGCAGAGATACACGAGAGACCCAGTACTTC. Amino acid sequence: CASRDTRETQYF.

The rearrangement links TRBV15 to TRBJ2-7; the D gene is possibly TRBD2 (6 bases). The germline V gene encodes CDR1 LNHNV and CDR2 YYDKDF (reference sequence). V lost 3 bases and J lost 3, with 12 bases in between. This CDR3 comprises 14 residues. The CDR3 protein is CATSSRDSLYEQYF. The CDR3 DNA follows: TGTGCCACCAGCAGCCGGGACTCTCTCTACGAGCAGTACTTC.

This clonotype was found many times. The chain links TRBV7-2 to TRBJ2-5, with 10 bases aligning to TRBD2. Germline V CDR1 and CDR2: SGHTA, FQGNSA. The CDR3 runs to 16 residues. Losses at the gene ends were 1 base for V and 2 bases for J; bases not matched to a gene: 4. The CDR3 DNA reads TGTGCCAGCAGCTTAGGGCGGACTAGCGGACAAGAGACCCAGTACTTC. Translation: CASSLGRTSGQETQYF.

This clonotype was recorded at least ten times. The chain carries TRBV4-2 and TRBJ2-7; 16 nucleotides align to TRBD2. Trimming removed 0 bases from V and 2 bases from J; junction bases left unmatched: 1. CDR3 length: 17 amino acids. From germline, CDR1 is LGHNA and CDR2 YNFKEQ. CDR3 amino acids: CASSQEGLAGGTYEQYF. The CDR3 DNA reads TGTGCCAGCAGCCAAGAGGGACTAGCGGGAGGGACCTACGAGCAGTACTTC.

Many counts were recorded for this clonotype. This chain links TRBV19 with TRBJ2-2, with a weak D call TRBD1 (6 bases). This CDR3 has 14 residues. From germline, CDR1 is LNHDA and CDR2 SQIVND (reference sequence). V gave up 3 bases and J gave up 6 bases, with 11 bases separating them. The CDR3, as DNA: TGTGCCAGTAGTATTGTCAGGGGTGCCGGGGAGCTGTTTTTT. Translation gives CASSIVRGAGELFF.

The chain is built from TRBV7-9 and TRBJ2-7; possible D gene TRBD1, 6 bases. The CDR3 sequence is 12 residues long. In germline, CDR1 is SEHNR, CDR2 FQNEAQ (reference sequence). The ends were cut back, 8 bases at V and 2 bases at J, with 10 bases in the middle. CDR3 nucleotide sequence: TGTGCCAGCGGGGGCAGCACCTACGAGCAGTACTTC. Translating gives CASGGSTYEQYF.

This clonotype appeared many times. The chain joins TRBV5-1 to TRBJ2-7; 8 bases agree with TRBD1. With V trimmed by 5 bases and J by 2 bases, 6 bases remained unmatched. The V gene's germline CDR1 is SGHRS and CDR2 YFSETQ. The CDR3 extends over 14 amino acids. The CDR3 nucleotides are TGCGCCAGCAGAGCCGGGACAGGACCCTACGAGCAGTACTTC. Translating it yields CASRAGTGPYEQYF.

At least ten counts were recorded for this clonotype. The chain recombines TRBV6-5 with TRBJ1-1; D perhaps matches TRBD1 (5 bases). Trimming pared 2 bases from V and 8 bases from J, leaving 15 bases between. The CDR3 sequence is 14 residues long. CDR1 is MNHEY, CDR2 SVGAGI, per germline. The CDR3 DNA follows: TGTGCCAGCAGTTACCGACTTCAAACAGGAGAAGCTTTCTTT. This codes for CASSYRLQTGEAFF.